Sequencing of this T cell receptor (beta chain) was carried out in a study of T cells in Graves' hyperthyroidism and ophthalmopathy. TCR beta CDR3 sequences were amplified from RNA transcripts. An initial round of RT-PCR targeting the TCR CDR3 relied on the HTBI primer set. In TCRdb, the multiplex PCR reads were re-called with MiXCR into one record per CDR3 protein. The sample lists about 210,000 distinct CDR3 sequences, more than 15% occurring once. CDR3 length: 16 amino acids. The V gene's germline CDR1 is MNHEY and CDR2 SVGAGI. Trimming took off 2 bases at V and 2 bases at J, with 15 bases between the two ends. With regard to this clonotype: Its antigen is not known.

General study points: Researchers report that a 13 V-J model separated ophthalmopathy from stable hyperthyroidism. Before onset, by a median of approximately 6.8 months, the model predicted ophthalmopathy.

The chain combines TRBV6-5 with TRBJ1-2, with D possibly being TRBD1 (5 bases). Sequencing was performed on blood. The receptor's source is a man between 50 and 59 years old with Graves' hyperthyroidism. Here the CDR3 DNA reads TGTGCCAGCAGTTACATGGCGGGGACTCACAACTATGGCTACACCTTC. Translation gives CASSYMAGTHNYGYTF.